A single sample gave rise to the 29 T cell receptor beta chains below, sequenced in a study of OX40 agonist ivuxolimab in advanced cancers. Library generation was performed with the immunoSEQ multiplex PCR assay. This is the immuneACCESS table as TCRdb keeps it, with only in-frame sequences that have V and J called. A part of the clones is gone; compared with another copy, unresolved V genes explain less than half, and the rest is unexplained. The sample data list approximately 50,000 clones, and almost 90% of these were observed just once. Roughly 7.8% of the sample is in the top ten clones. Here the sequenced sample was CD4+ or CD8+ T cells sorted from blood, taken in a trial of the OX40 agonist ivuxolimab. The receptor source for this set is an adult with an advanced solid tumor such as melanoma, head and neck, liver or kidney cancer.

The chain has TRBV5-4 and TRBJ2-7, with D uncertain. The CDR3 consists of 12 residues. Germline V lookup: CDR1 SGHNT, CDR2 YYREEE (reference sequence). Trimming took off 1 base at V and 3 bases at J, with 5 bases between the two ends. CDR3 residues: CASSLIGYEQYF. The CDR3 region has the DNA TGTGCCAGCAGCTTGATTGGCTACGAGCAGTACTTC.

In this sample, this clone turned up once. The rearrangement uses TRBV18 and TRBJ2-1; perhaps TRBD2 as D (7 bases). Germline V gives CDR1 KGHSH, CDR2 LQKENI. CDR3 size: 14 residues. V dropped 3 bases and J dropped 6 bases, with 12 bases sitting between them. CDR3 in DNA: TGTGCCAGCTCACCTCTGGGAGGGGGCAATGAGCAGTTCTTC. Amino acids: CASSPLGGGNEQFF.

V gene TRBV29-1 combines with J gene TRBJ2-5; unclear D gene. Germline V gene sequence: CDR1 SQVTM, CDR2 ANQGSEA. The CDR3 consists of 12 residues. Trimming stripped 5 bases from V and 0 bases from J, with 7 bases between. DNA for the CDR3: TGCAGCGTTACGAACTACCAAGAGACCCAGTACTTC. Protein product: CSVTNYQETQYF.

The V gene is TRBV11-3, the J gene TRBJ2-1, with 10 positions matching TRBD2. Germline lookup yields CDR1 SGHNT and CDR2 YENEEA. Unmatched junction bases numbered 5, after V lost 2 bases and J lost 1 base. This CDR3 has 17 amino acids. CDR3 DNA sequence: TGTGCCAGCAGCTTACTAGCGGGAGCGGTATCCTACAATGAGCAGTTCTTC. This encodes CASSLLAGAVSYNEQFF.

The CDR3 is CASSQIGFSEETQYF. The DNA for the CDR3 is TGTGCCAGCAGCCAGATTGGATTTTCTGAAGAGACCCAGTACTTC. This rearrangement joins TRBV7-9 to TRBJ2-5; D not resolved. V lost 5 bases, J lost 3 bases, and 16 bases lay in between. CDR1 is SEHNR and CDR2 is FQNEAQ in the germline V gene (reference sequence). This CDR3 is built from 15 residues.

The rearrangement uses TRBV11-2 and TRBJ2-1, with 11 positions matching TRBD1. J was trimmed by 7 bases and V by 4 bases; bases with no gene match: 3. CDR3 length equals 14 residues. Germline-derived CDR1 and CDR2 are SGHAT and FQNNGV. CDR3 coding DNA: TGTGCCAGCAGCTCCCGGGACAGGGGGAATGAGCAGTTCTTC. It is translated as CASSSRDRGNEQFF.

This chain links TRBV18 with TRBJ2-1; 13 positions agree with TRBD2. CDR3 length equals 15 residues. Losses at the gene ends were 3 bases for V and 9 bases for J; bases not matched to a gene: 5. Germline V gene data show CDR1 as KGHSH and CDR2 as LQKENI. The CDR3 reads CASSPPGTSGTEQFF. CDR3 DNA: TGTGCCAGCTCACCGCCCGGGACTAGCGGGACTGAGCAGTTCTTC.

V usage is TRBV19 and J usage is TRBJ1-2; D not resolved. Looked up from germline, CDR1 is LNHDA and CDR2 is SQIVND (reference sequence). The CDR3 totals 15 residues. The V and J ends lost 5 bases and 4 bases respectively, with 17 bases between them. Here the CDR3 DNA reads TGTGCCAGTAGTCCCTCCCCACGCGGGGTCTATGGCTACACCTTC. Encoded protein: CASSPSPRGVYGYTF.

This clone was recorded once. The gene calls are TRBV10-3 and TRBJ1-1; unclear D gene. V shed 4 bases and J shed 0 bases, with 9 bases lying between them. The CDR3 length is 14 residues. Germline-derived CDR1 and CDR2 are ENHRY and SYGVKD. In DNA form, the CDR3 reads TGTGCCATCAGTGGGACGGCAATGAACACTGAAGCTTTCTTT. Amino acids: CAISGTAMNTEAFF.

The chain combines TRBV7-2 with TRBJ2-3; D uncertain. Germline CDR1 and CDR2: SGHTA and FQGNSA. The CDR3 covers 15 residues. V was trimmed by 0 bases and J by 3 bases, leaving 10 bases between them. CDR3 DNA sequence: TGTGCCAGCAGCTTAGCCTCCGACGGGACAGATACGCAGTATTTT. Its protein is CASSLASDGTDTQYF.

The chain combines TRBV5-5 with TRBJ2-7; 8 bases line up with TRBD1. This CDR3 comprises 12 residues. The V and J ends lost 0 bases and 11 bases, in that order; junction bases with no gene match: 4. Germline values: CDR1 SGHKS, CDR2 YYEKEE (reference sequence). CDR3 in DNA: TGTGCCAGCAGCTTGGAGACAGGGGTTGAGTACTTC. Its translation is CASSLETGVEYF.

This sequence joins TRBV12-5 and TRBJ2-7; possible D gene TRBD1, 5 bases. V dropped 4 bases and J dropped 4 bases, with 8 bases sitting between them. The CDR3 has 12 residues. Germline assignment: CDR1 LGHNT and CDR2 FRNRAP. CDR3 in DNA: TGTGCTAGTGGTTACCAGGGATACGAGCAGTACTTC. It is translated as CASGYQGYEQYF.

V is TRBV28 and J is TRBJ2-1; 10 nucleotides match TRBD2. V shed 2 bases, J shed 6 bases, and the junction held 10 bases outside the gene matches. This CDR3 is built from 17 residues. The germline gives CDR1 MDHEN, CDR2 SYDVKM. CDR3 loop: CASSLIMGSGRANEQFF. For the CDR3, the DNA is TGTGCCAGCAGTTTAATCATGGGAAGCGGGAGGGCCAATGAGCAGTTCTTC.

A few counts support this clone. This rearrangement joins TRBV18 to TRBJ1-4; D remains unclear. Looked up from germline, CDR1 is KGHSH and CDR2 is LQKENI. The CDR3 covers 13 residues. V gave up 0 bases and J gave up 7 bases, with 6 bases separating them. CDR3 in DNA: TGTGCCAGCTCACCACCGCAGCGTGAAAAACTGTTTTTT. Its translation: CASSPPQREKLFF.

This clone was observed once. V usage is TRBV7-3 and J usage is TRBJ2-1, with 9 bases lining up with TRBD2. From germline, CDR1 is SGHTA and CDR2 FQGTGA. The V and J ends lost 5 bases and 4 bases, in that order; junction bases with no gene match: 3. The CDR3 sequence is 14 residues long. CDR3 amino acids: CASSLSGSYNEQFF. The CDR3 bases are TGTGCCAGCAGCCTTAGCGGGAGTTACAATGAGCAGTTCTTC. The full variable domain, in which reference TRBV7-3 and TRBJ2-1 provide the parts outside the CDR3, is GAGVSQTPSNKVTEKGKYVELRCDPISGHTALYWYRQSLGQGPEFLIYFQGTGAADDSGLPNDRFFAVRPEGSVSTLKIQRTERGDSAVYLCASSLSGSYNEQFFGPGTRLTVL.

The J gene is TRBJ1-4, the V gene TRBV19; D gene unclear. Germline values: CDR1 LNHDA, CDR2 SQIVND (reference sequence). The CDR3 extends over 16 amino acids. V lost 7 bases and J 3 bases, leaving 18 bases between the germline ends. The CDR3 region is CASKRELQGANEKLFF. In DNA, the CDR3 is TGTGCCAGTAAGCGGGAGTTACAAGGCGCTAATGAAAAACTGTTTTTT.

A word on this clone: Compared with germline, one end of the junction differs, possibly owing to a read error. This same CDR3 is encoded by further DNA sequences in the sample. The rearrangement links TRBV12-5 to TRBJ2-7; TRBD2 agrees at 7 bases. This CDR3 comprises 13 residues. Germline CDR1 reads LGHNT; CDR2 reads FRNRAP. CDR3 nucleotide sequence: TGTGCTAGCGGTTTGTCGGGGGGCTACGAGCAGTACTTC. It yields the protein CASGLSGGYEQYF.

CDR3 protein: CATSRGSHRAEQFF. DNA for the CDR3: TGTGCCACCAGCAGAGGGTCCCACCGAGCTGAGCAGTTCTTC. J is TRBJ2-1 and V is TRBV15; D gene unclear. The CDR3 consists of 14 residues. V gave up 1 base and J gave up 9 bases, with 13 bases separating them. Germline-derived CDR1 and CDR2 are LNHNV and YYDKDF (reference sequence).

The V call is TRBV19, the J call TRBJ1-2, with TRBD1 as a possible D gene (5 bases). The CDR3 runs 13 residues. Trimming stripped 10 bases from V and 3 bases from J, with 15 bases between. Germline CDR1 LNHDA, CDR2 SQIVND (reference sequence). CDR3 nucleotides: TGTGCCACTGCCGGGGGGGGTGACTATGGCTACACCTTC. Protein product: CATAGGGDYGYTF.

The V and J genes are TRBV27 and TRBJ2-7; D is undetermined. CDR1 MNHEY and CDR2 SMNVEV come from the germline V gene (reference sequence). The V end lost 3 bases, the J end lost 4 bases, and 13 bases lay between the germline ends. The CDR3 runs 14 residues. This CDR3 reads CASSFRLKLYEQYF. The CDR3 region has the DNA TGTGCCAGCAGTTTTCGCCTGAAGCTTTACGAGCAGTACTTC.

The gene calls are TRBV30 and TRBJ2-3; D is unresolved. V shed 0 bases and J shed 7 bases, with 8 bases lying between them. The CDR3 runs 12 residues. The germline V gene encodes CDR1 GTSNPN and CDR2 SVGIG (reference sequence). As DNA, the CDR3 is TGTGCCTGGAGTGTACCCCCCTATACGCAGTATTTT. As protein: CAWSVPPYTQYF.

The chain is built from TRBV14 and TRBJ1-3; possible D gene TRBD1, 6 bases. Trimming pared 1 base from V and 4 bases from J, leaving 11 bases between. This CDR3 is 15 amino acids long. Germline CDR1 reads SGHDN; CDR2 reads FVKESK. The CDR3: CASSQVGTLGNTIYF. Here the CDR3 DNA reads TGTGCCAGCAGCCAAGTAGGGACATTGGGAAACACCATATATTTT.

The V call is TRBV7-3, the J call TRBJ2-5, with TRBD1 matching over 8 bases. CDR3 size: 15 residues. From germline, CDR1 is SGHTA and CDR2 FQGTGA. With V trimmed by 5 bases and J by 6 bases, 11 bases remained unmatched. The CDR3 loop is CASSTGTGPLQTQYF. The CDR3, as DNA: TGTGCCAGCAGCACCGGGACAGGTCCCCTCCAGACCCAGTACTTC.

V usage is TRBV11-3 and J usage is TRBJ2-7, with D maybe TRBD1 (5 bases). The CDR3 is made up of 12 amino acids. V lost 5 bases and J 5 bases, leaving 10 bases between the germline ends. Germline CDR1 SGHNT, CDR2 YENEEA. CDR3 nucleotide sequence: TGTGCCAGCAGCGGGGCGAACCACGAGCAGTACTTC. Protein product: CASSGANHEQYF.

The chain is built from TRBV7-6 and TRBJ1-5, with TRBD1 as a possible D gene (5 bases). Trimming left V 3 bases short and J 4 bases short, with 13 bases between. The CDR3 loop spans 15 amino acids. The germline V gene has CDR1 SGHVS and CDR2 FNYEAQ. The CDR3 reads CASSLGGQGNQPQHF. The CDR3 nucleotides are TGTGCCAGCAGCTTGGGTGGGCAGGGAAATCAGCCCCAGCATTTT.

The V gene is TRBV5-1, the J gene TRBJ2-7; a weak D match, TRBD1 (6 bases). V was cut by 0 bases and J by 6 bases, with 7 bases left in between. CDR1 is SGHRS and CDR2 is YFSETQ in the germline V gene. There are 12 residues in the CDR3. CDR3 DNA sequence: TGCGCCAGCAGCTTGGTAGGGGGCGAGCAGTACTTC. Protein product: CASSLVGGEQYF.

V usage is TRBV18 and J usage is TRBJ1-1, with a weak D call TRBD1 (5 bases). This CDR3 has 15 amino acids. Germline V gene sequence: CDR1 KGHSH, CDR2 LQKENI. V was cut by 3 bases and J by 3 bases, with 14 bases left in between. The CDR3 DNA reads TGTGCCAGCTCACCCCTAGGGAGGGGAGACACTGAAGCTTTCTTT. It yields the protein CASSPLGRGDTEAFF.

This clone was detected once. The chain combines TRBV29-1 with TRBJ2-7; D is uncertain. This CDR3 has 12 amino acids. CDR1 SQVTM and CDR2 ANQGSEA come from the germline V gene. Between the trimmed V and J ends, which lost 7 bases and 0 bases, there was a span of 10 bases. CDR3 loop: CSGAARSYEQYF. DNA for the CDR3: TGCAGCGGGGCTGCCCGCTCCTACGAGCAGTACTTC.

The chain is built from TRBV2 and TRBJ2-7, with 8 bases identical to TRBD2. TRBJ2-1 explains the end of the DNA better; the J call may be wrong. The germline CDR1 and CDR2 sequences are SNHLY and FYNNEI. This CDR3 is 13 amino acids long. CDR3 in DNA: TGTGCCAGTGAGACCGGGACTAGAGATGAGCAGTTCTTC. Protein product: CASETGTRDEQFF.